This T cell receptor (beta chain) was found in a study of spatial heterogeneity in lung cancer. In the study overall: The authors sequenced available follow-up PBMC samples, taken a median of around 2 years after resection.

Described time point: blood at routine non-recurrence follow-up after resection. TCRs were sequenced from unsorted whole RNA of tumor, nontumor lung or PBMC. The germline V and J ends were trimmed by 4 bases and 2 bases, with 11 bases remaining between them. Looked up from germline, CDR1 is DFQATT and CDR2 is SNEGSKA (reference sequence). This CDR3 contains 13 residues. TCR cDNA molecules each had a unique molecular identifier. TCRdb called the 5' RACE reads again in MiXCR, with one record for every CDR3 protein. This sample carries over 15,000 distinct CDR3 sequences, about 10% of them seen once, and the ten largest clones take about 20%. Findings and caveats of the study: Resection blood, more than follow-up blood, showed ubiquitous expanded tumor TCRs.

This clonotype was counted ten times or more. The antigen is unknown. This receptor was obtained from a male donor with early-stage non-small cell lung cancer. The input for sequencing was PBMCs, taken at follow-up. The chain recombines TRBV20-1 with TRBJ1-2; D gene uncertain. The CDR3 DNA sequence: TGCAGTGCTACCTTGCCAGCCAACTATGGCTACACCTTC. It yields the protein CSATLPANYGYTF.